This T cell receptor (beta chain) was captured in a study of blood T cell repertoires in COVID-19. Across the study: Samples taken during acute and convalescent COVID-19 were collected in the United States, Italy and Spain. PBMCs, B-cell-depleted T cells, or T cells provided the cDNA or gDNA that made up the material.

In the authors' methods: Reference gene primer amplification gave nucleated cell count estimates. This table comes from immunoSEQ multiplex PCR, and its TCRdb copy is limited to in-frame clones, with some not included. V, J and clone size reflect that table, while D and trimming were determined from the DNA. The table shows 250,000 or so clones, with over 75% occurring only once. Germline V gene data show CDR1 as SGHTA and CDR2 as FQGNSA. Deletions cut 1 base from V and 0 bases from J, with 13 bases between. CDR3 length: 18 amino acids. The TCR was taken from a woman in her thirties with acute or convalescent COVID-19. This chain joins TRBV7-2 and TRBJ2-6, with D uncertain. Sequencing was carried out using peripheral blood. CDR3 amino acids: CASSLDTHPLSGANVLTF. The DNA for the CDR3 is TGTGCCAGCAGCTTAGACACCCACCCTCTCTCTGGGGCCAACGTCCTGACTTTC.